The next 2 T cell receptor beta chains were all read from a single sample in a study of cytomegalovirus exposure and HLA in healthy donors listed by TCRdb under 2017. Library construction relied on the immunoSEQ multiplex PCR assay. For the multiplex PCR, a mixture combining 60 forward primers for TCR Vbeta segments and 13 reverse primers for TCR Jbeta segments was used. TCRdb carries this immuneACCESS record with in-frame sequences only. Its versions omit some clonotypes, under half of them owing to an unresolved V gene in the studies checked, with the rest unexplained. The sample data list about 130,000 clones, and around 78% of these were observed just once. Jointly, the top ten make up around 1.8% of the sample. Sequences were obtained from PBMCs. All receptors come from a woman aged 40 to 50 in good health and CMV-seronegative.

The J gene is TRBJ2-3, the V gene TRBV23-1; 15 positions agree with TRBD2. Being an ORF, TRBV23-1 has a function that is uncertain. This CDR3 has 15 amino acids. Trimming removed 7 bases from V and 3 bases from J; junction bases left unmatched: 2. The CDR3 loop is CASTGLAGGTDTQYF. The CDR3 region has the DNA TGCGCCAGCACCGGACTAGCGGGGGGGACAGATACGCAGTATTTT.

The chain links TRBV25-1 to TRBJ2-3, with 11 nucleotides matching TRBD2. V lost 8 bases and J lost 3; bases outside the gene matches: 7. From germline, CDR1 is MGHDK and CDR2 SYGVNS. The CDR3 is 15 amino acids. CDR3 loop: CASQGLAGGTDTQYF. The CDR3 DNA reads TGTGCCAGCCAAGGCCTAGCGGGGGGTACAGATACGCAGTATTTT.